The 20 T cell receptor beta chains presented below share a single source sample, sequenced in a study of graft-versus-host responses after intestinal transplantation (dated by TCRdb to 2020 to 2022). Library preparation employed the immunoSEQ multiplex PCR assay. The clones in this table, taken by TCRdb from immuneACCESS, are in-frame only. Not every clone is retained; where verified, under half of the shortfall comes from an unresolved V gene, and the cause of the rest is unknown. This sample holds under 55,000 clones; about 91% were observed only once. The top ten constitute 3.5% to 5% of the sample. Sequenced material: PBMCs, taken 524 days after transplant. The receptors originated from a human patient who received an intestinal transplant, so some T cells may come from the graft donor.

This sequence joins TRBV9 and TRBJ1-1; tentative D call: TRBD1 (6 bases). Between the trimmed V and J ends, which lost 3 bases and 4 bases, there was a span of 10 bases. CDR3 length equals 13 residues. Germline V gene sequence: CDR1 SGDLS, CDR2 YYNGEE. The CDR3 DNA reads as TGTGCCAGCAGCGCTCCAGGGGCCACTGAAGCTTTCTTT. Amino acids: CASSAPGATEAFF.

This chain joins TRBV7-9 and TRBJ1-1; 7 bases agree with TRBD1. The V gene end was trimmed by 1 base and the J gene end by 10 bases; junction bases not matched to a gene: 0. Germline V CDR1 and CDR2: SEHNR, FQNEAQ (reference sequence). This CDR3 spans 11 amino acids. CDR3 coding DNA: TGTGCCAGCAGCTTAGACAGGGGAGCTTTCTTT. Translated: CASSLDRGAFF. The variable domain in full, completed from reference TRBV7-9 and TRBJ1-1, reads DTGVSQNPRHKITKRGQNVTFRCDPISEHNRLYWYRQTLGQGPEFLTYFQNEAQLEKSRLLSDRFSAERPKGSFSTLEIQRTEQGDSAMYLCASSLDRGAFFGQGTRLTVV.

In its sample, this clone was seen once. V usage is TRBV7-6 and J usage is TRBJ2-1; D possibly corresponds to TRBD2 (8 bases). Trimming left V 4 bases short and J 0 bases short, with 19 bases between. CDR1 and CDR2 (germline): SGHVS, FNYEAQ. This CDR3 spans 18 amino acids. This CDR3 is CASSSRGGGRSSYNEQFF. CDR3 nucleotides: TGTGCCAGCAGCTCTAGAGGGGGCGGGAGGAGCTCCTACAATGAGCAGTTCTTC.

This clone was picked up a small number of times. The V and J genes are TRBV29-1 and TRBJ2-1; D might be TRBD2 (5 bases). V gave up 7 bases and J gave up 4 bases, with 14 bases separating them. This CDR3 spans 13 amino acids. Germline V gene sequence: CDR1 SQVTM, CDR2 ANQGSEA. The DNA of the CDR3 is TGCAGCGCTATCGGAGCGGTTTACAATGAGCAGTTCTTC. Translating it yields CSAIGAVYNEQFF.

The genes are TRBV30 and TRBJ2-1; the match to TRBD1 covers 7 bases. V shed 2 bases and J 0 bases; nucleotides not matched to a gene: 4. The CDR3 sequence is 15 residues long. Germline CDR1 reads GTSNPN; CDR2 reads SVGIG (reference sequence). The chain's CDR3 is CAWSSGTASYNEQFF. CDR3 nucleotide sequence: TGTGCCTGGAGTTCCGGGACAGCCTCCTACAATGAGCAGTTCTTC.

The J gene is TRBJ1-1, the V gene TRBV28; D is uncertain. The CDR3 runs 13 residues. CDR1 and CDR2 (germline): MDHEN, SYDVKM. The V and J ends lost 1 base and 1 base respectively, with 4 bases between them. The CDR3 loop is CASSLYGNTEAFF. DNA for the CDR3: TGTGCCAGCAGTTTATACGGGAACACTGAAGCTTTCTTT.

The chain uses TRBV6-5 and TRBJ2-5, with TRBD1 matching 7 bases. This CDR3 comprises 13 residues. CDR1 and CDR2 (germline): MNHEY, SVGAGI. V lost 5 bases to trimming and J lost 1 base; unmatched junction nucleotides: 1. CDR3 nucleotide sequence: TGTGCCAGCAGTCCAGGGGGCCAAGAGACCCAGTACTTC. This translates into CASSPGGQETQYF.

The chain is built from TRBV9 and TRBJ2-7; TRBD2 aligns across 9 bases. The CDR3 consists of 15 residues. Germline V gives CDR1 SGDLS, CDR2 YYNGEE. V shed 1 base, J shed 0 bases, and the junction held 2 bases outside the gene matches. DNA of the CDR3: TGTGCCAGCAGCGTAAGTAGCGGGAGCTCCTACGAGCAGTACTTC. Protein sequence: CASSVSSGSSYEQYF.

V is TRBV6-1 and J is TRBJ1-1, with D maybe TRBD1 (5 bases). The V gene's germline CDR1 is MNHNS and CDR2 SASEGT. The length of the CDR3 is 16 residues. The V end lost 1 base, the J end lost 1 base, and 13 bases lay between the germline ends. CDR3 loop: CASSEGGSRANTEAFF. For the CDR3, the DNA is TGTGCCAGCAGTGAAGGAGGGAGCAGGGCGAACACTGAAGCTTTCTTT.

CDR3 nucleotides: TGTGCCAGCAGTGAATTGCCCCTGGGCAACGAGCAGTACTTC. It is translated as CASSELPLGNEQYF. The J gene is TRBJ2-7, the V gene TRBV6-1; D uncertain. V was pared by 2 bases and J by 5 bases, with 13 bases between. Germline V gives CDR1 MNHNS, CDR2 SASEGT. This CDR3 comprises 14 residues.

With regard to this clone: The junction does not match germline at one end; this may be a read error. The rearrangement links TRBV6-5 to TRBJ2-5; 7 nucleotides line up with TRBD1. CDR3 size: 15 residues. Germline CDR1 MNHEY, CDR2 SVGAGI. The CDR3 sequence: CASTRLGQIQGTQYF. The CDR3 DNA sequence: TGTGCCAGCACCAGACTGGGACAGATCCAAGGGACCCAGTACTTC.

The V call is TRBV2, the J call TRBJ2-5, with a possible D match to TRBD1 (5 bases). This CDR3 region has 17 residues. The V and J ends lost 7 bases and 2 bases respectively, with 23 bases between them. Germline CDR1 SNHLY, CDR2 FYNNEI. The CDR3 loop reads CASKGRVIDWGQETQYF. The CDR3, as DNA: TGTGCCAGCAAGGGCAGGGTGATTGATTGGGGACAAGAGACCCAGTACTTC.

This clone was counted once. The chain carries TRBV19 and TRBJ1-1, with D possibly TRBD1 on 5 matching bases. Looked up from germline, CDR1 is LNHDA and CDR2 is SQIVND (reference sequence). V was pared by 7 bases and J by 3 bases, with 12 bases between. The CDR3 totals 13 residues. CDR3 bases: TGTGCCAGTAAGGTGGGGCGTCACACTGAAGCTTTCTTT. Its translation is CASKVGRHTEAFF.

CDR3 sequence (DNA): TGTGCCAGTAGTACCTCAAGGACATCTGGGGCCAACGTCCTGACTTTC. Protein sequence: CASSTSRTSGANVLTF. The V call is TRBV19, the J call TRBJ2-6; D may be TRBD1 (5 bases). Trimming took 4 bases from V and 1 from J, leaving 11 bases between them. CDR3 size: 16 residues. Per the germline V gene, CDR1 is LNHDA and CDR2 is SQIVND (reference sequence).

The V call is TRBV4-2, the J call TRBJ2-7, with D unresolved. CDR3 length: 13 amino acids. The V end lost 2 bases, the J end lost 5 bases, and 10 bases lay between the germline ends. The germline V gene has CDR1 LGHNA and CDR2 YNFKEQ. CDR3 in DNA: TGTGCCAGCAGCCAATCTGACCGGGACGAGCAGTACTTC. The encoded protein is CASSQSDRDEQYF.

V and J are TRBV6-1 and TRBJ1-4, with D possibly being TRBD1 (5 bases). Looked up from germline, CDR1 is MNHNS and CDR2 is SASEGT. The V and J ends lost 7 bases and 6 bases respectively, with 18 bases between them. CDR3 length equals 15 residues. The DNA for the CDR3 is TGTGCCAGCATGTACGAGGCAGGGTTATATGAAAAACTGTTTTTT. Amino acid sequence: CASMYEAGLYEKLFF.

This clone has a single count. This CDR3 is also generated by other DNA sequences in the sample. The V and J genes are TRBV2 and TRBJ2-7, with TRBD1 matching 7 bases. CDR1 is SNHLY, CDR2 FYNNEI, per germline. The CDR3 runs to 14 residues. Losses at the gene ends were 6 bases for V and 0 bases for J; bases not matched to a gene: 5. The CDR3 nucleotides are TGTGCCAGCAGGAGACAGGGAAGCTCCTACGAGCAGTACTTC. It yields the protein CASRRQGSSYEQYF.

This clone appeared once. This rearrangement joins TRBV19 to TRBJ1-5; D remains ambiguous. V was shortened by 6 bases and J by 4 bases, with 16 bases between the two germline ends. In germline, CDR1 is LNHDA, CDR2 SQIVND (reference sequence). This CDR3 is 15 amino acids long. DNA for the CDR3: TGTGCCAGTAGCACTGGTGAGGCCTGGAATCAGCCCCAGCATTTT. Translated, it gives CASSTGEAWNQPQHF.

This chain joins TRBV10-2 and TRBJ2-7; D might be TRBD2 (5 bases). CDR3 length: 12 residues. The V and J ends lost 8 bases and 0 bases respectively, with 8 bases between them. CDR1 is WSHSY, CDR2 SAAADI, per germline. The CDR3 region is CASRAVSYEQYF. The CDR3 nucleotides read TGCGCCAGCCGAGCGGTCTCCTACGAGCAGTACTTC.

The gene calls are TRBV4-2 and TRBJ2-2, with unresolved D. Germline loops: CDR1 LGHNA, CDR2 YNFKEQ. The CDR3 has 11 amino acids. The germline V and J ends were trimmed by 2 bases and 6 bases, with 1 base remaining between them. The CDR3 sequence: CASSQPGELFF. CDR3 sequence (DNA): TGTGCCAGCAGCCAACCCGGGGAGCTGTTTTTT.